The 5 T cell receptor beta chains below all came from one sample that was sequenced in a study of cytomegalovirus exposure and HLA in healthy donors. The PCR had 60 Vbeta and 13 Jbeta primers. Profiled with immunoSEQ multiplex PCR; TCRdb holds only in-frame clones, not every one. The profile shows just over 200,000 clones, around four fifths of them singletons. Input material: PBMCs. These receptors originate from a man in his fifties in good health and CMV-seronegative.

The chain combines TRBV5-6 with TRBJ1-4; tentative D call: TRBD1 (5 bases). Germline lookup yields CDR1 SGHDT and CDR2 YYEEEE. This CDR3 is 15 amino acids long. V shed 4 bases and J shed 4 bases, with 14 bases lying between them. The CDR3 sequence: CASSPGGALNEKLFF. CDR3 bases: TGTGCCAGCAGCCCAGGAGGGGCCCTTAATGAAAAACTGTTTTTT.

This clone was found a few times. The rearrangement links TRBV28 to TRBJ2-1; 7 nucleotides agree with TRBD2. CDR3 length: 14 residues. J gave up 7 bases and V 3 bases, and 6 bases lay outside the gene matches. Looked up from germline, CDR1 is MDHEN and CDR2 is SYDVKM. The CDR3 loop is CASSFRGRGNEQFF. CDR3 nucleotides: TGTGCCAGCAGTTTCCGGGGGAGGGGAAATGAGCAGTTCTTC.

In its sample, this clone was seen a few times. The genes are TRBV11-2 and TRBJ1-1, with 7 positions matching TRBD1. The V gene's germline CDR1 is SGHAT and CDR2 FQNNGV. This CDR3 has 13 amino acids. The trim removed 10 bases at V and 4 bases at J, leaving 9 bases unmatched. CDR3 bases: TGTGCCAACGGGGAGGACAGGTTCACTGAAGCTTTCTTT. Its translation: CANGEDRFTEAFF.

The chain is built from TRBV18 and TRBJ2-1, with TRBD1 matching over 9 bases. The ends lost 0 bases at V and 7 bases at J; junction bases unmatched: 4. This CDR3 contains 15 residues. Per germline, CDR1 KGHSH and CDR2 LQKENI. Written as DNA, the CDR3 is TGTGCCAGCTCACCACCGGACAGGGGTGCAAATGAGCAGTTCTTC. Amino acid sequence: CASSPPDRGANEQFF.

The rearrangement links TRBV19 to TRBJ2-2; TRBD2 might be the D (7 bases). Trimming stripped 9 bases from V and 4 bases from J, with 18 bases between. Germline CDR1 is LNHDA and CDR2 is SQIVND (reference sequence). This CDR3 is 15 amino acids long. DNA of the CDR3: TGTGCCAGCAGGGCGGGAGCAGGGGCCACCGGGGAGCTGTTTTTT. Translating it yields CASRAGAGATGELFF.